This T cell receptor (beta chain) was documented in a study of beta chain features in type 1 diabetes. Notes on the study in general: People with Type 1 diabetes carried modestly yet significantly shorter TCRB CDR3s in all four CD4+ subsets. The study left unresolved whether HLA type influences TCRB rearrangement. The naive, central memory and Treg TCRB repertoires showed an apparent similarity that was greater among patients than among healthy donors. The VDJ junctions of type 1 diabetes patients carried fewer insertions and more deletions.

Blood was drawn once from each donor into heparinised tubes. The draws averaged around 110 mL. This clone was recorded a few times. The antigen remains undetermined. With V trimmed by 4 bases and J by 4 bases, 7 bases remained unmatched. Germline CDR1 reads SGHRS; CDR2 reads YFSETQ. The CDR3 runs 14 residues. The study reverse transcribed the entire isolated RNA, so it sequenced expressed TCRB transcripts. The protocol was immunoSEQ multiplex PCR, while the TCRdb copy is restricted to in-frame clones and leaves out a portion. The table includes fewer than 300,000 clones, roughly 21% detected once. This TCR derives from a woman in her thirties or forties with type 1 diabetes. What was sequenced was naive CD4+ T cells from blood. The V and J genes are TRBV5-1 and TRBJ2-5, with TRBD1 matching 7 bases. The CDR3 loop is CASSPTGDLETQYF. The CDR3 DNA reads TGCGCCAGCAGCCCAACAGGGGATCTAGAGACCCAGTACTTC.